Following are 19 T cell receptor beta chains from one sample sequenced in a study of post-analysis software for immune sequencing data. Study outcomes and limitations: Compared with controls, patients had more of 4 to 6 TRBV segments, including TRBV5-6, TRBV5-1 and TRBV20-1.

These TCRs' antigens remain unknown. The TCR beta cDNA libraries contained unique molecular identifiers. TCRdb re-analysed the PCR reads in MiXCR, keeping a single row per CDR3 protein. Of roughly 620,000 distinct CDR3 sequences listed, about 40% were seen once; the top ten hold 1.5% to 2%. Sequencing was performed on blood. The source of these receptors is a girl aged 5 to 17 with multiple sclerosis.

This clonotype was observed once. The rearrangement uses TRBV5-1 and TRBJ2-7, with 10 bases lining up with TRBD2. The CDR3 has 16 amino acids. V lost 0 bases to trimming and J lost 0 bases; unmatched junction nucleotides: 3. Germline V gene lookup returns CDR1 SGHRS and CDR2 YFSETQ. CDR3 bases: TGCGCCAGCAGCTTGGGCTCTAGCGGGAGCTCCTACGAGCAGTACTTC. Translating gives CASSLGSSGSSYEQYF.

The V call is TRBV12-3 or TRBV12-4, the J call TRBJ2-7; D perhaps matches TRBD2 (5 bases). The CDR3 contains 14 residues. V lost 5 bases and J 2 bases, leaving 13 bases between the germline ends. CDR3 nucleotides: TGTGCCAGCAGTCTAGGACTGAGACCCTACGAGCAGTACTTC. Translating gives CASSLGLRPYEQYF.

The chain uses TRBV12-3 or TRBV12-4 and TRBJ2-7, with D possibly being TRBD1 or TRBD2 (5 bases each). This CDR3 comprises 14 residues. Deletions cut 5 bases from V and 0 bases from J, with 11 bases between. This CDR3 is CASSPGAGSYEQYF. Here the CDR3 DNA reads TGTGCCAGCAGTCCCGGGGCCGGCTCCTACGAGCAGTACTTC.

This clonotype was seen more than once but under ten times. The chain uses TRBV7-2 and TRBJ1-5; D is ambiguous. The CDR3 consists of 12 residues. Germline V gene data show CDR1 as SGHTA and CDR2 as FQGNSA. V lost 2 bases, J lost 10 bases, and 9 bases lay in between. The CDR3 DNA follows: TGTGCCAGCAGCTTAAACTCCGGCCCCCAGCATTTT. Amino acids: CASSLNSGPQHF.

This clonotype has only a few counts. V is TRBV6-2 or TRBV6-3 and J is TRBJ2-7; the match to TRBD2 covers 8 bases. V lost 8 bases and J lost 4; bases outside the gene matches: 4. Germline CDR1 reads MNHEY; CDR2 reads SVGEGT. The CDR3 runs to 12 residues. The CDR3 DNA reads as TGTGCCAGCCTAGCGGGTTCGTACGAGCAGTACTTC. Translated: CASLAGSYEQYF.

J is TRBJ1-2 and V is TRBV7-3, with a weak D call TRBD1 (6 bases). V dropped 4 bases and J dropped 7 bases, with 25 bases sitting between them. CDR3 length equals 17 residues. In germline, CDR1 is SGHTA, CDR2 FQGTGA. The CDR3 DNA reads TGTGCCAGCAGCTCCCCGATGGCTGACAGGAGGATGGGTGGCTACACCTTC. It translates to CASSSPMADRRMGGYTF.

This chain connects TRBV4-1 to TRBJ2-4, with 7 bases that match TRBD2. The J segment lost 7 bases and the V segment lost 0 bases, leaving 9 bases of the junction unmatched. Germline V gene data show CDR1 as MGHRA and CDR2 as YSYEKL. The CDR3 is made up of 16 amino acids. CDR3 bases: TGCGCCAGCAGCCAAGAGGGAGGGCCAATAGGGAACATTCAGTACTTC. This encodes CASSQEGGPIGNIQYF.

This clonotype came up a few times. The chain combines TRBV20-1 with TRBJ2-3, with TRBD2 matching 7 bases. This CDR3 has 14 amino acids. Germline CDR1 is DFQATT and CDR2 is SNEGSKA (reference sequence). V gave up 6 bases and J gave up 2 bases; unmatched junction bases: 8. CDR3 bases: TGCAGTGCAAGCCCGGGGGGTAACACAGATACGCAGTATTTT. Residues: CSASPGGNTDTQYF.

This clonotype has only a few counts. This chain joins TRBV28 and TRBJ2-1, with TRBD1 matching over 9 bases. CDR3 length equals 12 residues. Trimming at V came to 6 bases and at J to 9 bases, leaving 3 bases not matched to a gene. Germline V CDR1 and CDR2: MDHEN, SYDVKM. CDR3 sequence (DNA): TGTGCCAGCAGCAAGGACAGGGGTGAGCAGTTCTTC. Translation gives CASSKDRGEQFF.

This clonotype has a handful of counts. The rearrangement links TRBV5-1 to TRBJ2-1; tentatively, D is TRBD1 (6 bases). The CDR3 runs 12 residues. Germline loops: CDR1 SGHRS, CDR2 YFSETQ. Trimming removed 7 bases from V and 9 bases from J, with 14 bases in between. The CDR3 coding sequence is TGCGCCAGCTCCTTCCACAGGGCTGAGCAGTTCTTC. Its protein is CASSFHRAEQFF.

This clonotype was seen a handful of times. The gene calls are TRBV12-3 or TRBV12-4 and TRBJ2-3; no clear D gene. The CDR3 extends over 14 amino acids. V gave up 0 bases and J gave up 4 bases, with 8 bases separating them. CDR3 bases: TGTGCCAGCAGTTTAGCCAACCGTCCAGATACGCAGTATTTT. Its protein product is CASSLANRPDTQYF.

CDR3 bases: TGTGCCAGCAGCTTAGCGCCCCCAGGGGAATGGGGGGCCAACGTCCTGACTTTC. Translation: CASSLAPPGEWGANVLTF. This chain connects TRBV7-8 to TRBJ2-6; maybe TRBD1 (6 bases). Trimming stripped 0 bases from V and 4 bases from J, with 16 bases between. This CDR3 is 18 amino acids long. CDR1 is SGHVS and CDR2 is FQNEAQ in the germline V gene.

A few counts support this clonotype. DNA for the CDR3: TGTGCCAGCTCACCTATAGGGGGATCCGAGCAGTACTTC. Its protein product is CASSPIGGSEQYF. The rearrangement joins TRBV18 to TRBJ2-7; weak D call: TRBD1 (6 bases). The germline V gene has CDR1 KGHSH and CDR2 LQKENI. This CDR3 has 13 amino acids. V dropped 3 bases and J dropped 6 bases, with 12 bases sitting between them.

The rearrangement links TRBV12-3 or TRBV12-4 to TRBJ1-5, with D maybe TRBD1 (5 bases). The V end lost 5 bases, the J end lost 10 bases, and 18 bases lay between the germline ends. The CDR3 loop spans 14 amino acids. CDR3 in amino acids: CASSRTTPGFPQHF. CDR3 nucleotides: TGTGCCAGCAGTAGAACTACCCCAGGGTTCCCCCAGCATTTT.

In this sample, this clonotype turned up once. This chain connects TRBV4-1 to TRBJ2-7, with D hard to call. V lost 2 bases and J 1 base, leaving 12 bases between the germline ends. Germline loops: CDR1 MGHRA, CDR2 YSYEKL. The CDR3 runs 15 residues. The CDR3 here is CASSQTTGVSYEQYF. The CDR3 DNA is TGCGCCAGCAGCCAAACAACCGGCGTTTCCTACGAGCAGTACTTC.

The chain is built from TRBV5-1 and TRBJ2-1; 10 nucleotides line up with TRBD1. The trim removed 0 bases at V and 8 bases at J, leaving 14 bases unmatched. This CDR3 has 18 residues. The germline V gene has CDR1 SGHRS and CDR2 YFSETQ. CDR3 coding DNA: TGCGCCAGCAGCTTGGAAGTAATAGGGACAGGGGTAGTCGATGAGCAGTTCTTC. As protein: CASSLEVIGTGVVDEQFF.

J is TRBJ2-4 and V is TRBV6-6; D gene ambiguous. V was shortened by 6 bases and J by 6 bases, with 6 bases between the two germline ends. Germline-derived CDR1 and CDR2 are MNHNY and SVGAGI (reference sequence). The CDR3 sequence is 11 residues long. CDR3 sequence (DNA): TGTGCCAGCAGGACGTCAAACATTCAGTACTTC. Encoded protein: CASRTSNIQYF.

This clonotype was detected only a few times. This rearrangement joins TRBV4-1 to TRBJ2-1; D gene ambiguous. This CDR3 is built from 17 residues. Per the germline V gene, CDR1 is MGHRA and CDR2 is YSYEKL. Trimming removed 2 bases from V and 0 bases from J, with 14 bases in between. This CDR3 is CASSQSYGYGSYNEQFF. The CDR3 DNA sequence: TGCGCCAGCAGCCAAAGCTACGGGTACGGCTCCTACAATGAGCAGTTCTTC.

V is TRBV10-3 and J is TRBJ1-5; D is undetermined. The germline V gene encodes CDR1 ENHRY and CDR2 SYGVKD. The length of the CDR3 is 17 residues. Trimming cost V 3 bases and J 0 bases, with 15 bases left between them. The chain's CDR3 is CAISEKDPGYSNQPQHF. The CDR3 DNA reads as TGTGCCATCAGTGAAAAGGACCCTGGTTATAGCAATCAGCCCCAGCATTTT.